These 5 T cell receptor beta chains came from one sample sequenced in a study of cytomegalovirus exposure and HLA in healthy donors. A multiplex PCR was run with 60 Vbeta primers and 13 Jbeta primers. The repertoire was sequenced with immunoSEQ multiplex PCR; TCRdb's copy has only in-frame clones and lacks some. The sample lists more than 200,000 clones, about three quarters occurring once. Specimen: PBMCs. The receptor source for this set is a male donor in good health and CMV-seronegative.

About this clone itself: Compared with germline, one end of the junction differs, possibly owing to a read error. This sequence joins TRBV5-4 and TRBJ2-2; 13 nucleotides match TRBD2. The CDR3 covers 15 residues. Germline V gives CDR1 SGHNT, CDR2 YYREEE (reference sequence). The CDR3 reads CTSSSGLAGTGELFF. The CDR3 DNA follows: TGTACCAGCAGCTCGGGACTAGCGGGGACCGGGGAGCTGTTTTTT.

The chain has TRBV5-6 and TRBJ2-7; D possibly corresponds to TRBD1 (6 bases). Trimming removed 4 bases at V and 5 bases at J, with 10 bases between. CDR1 and CDR2 from the germline V gene are SGHDT and YYEEEE. The CDR3 totals 12 residues. CDR3 in DNA: TGTGCCAGCAGCAGGACAGTAGACGAGCAGTACTTC. Its translation: CASSRTVDEQYF. Supplemented by reference TRBV5-6 and TRBJ2-7, the full variable domain reads DAGVTQSPTHLIKTRGQQVTLRCSPKSGHDTVSWYQQALGQGPQFIFQYYEEEERQRGNFPDRFSGHQFPNYSSELNVNALLLGDSALYLCASSRTVDEQYFGPGTRLTVT.

The V call is TRBV23-1, the J call TRBJ1-2; a possible D gene is TRBD1 (6 bases). TRBV23-1 is an ORF, with its function uncertain. The V end was cut by 3 bases, the J end by 4 bases, with 9 bases between. CDR3 length equals 13 residues. The CDR3 is CASSQGASYGYTF. DNA for the CDR3: TGCGCCAGCAGTCAGGGGGCGAGCTATGGCTACACCTTC.

The chain couples TRBV28 to TRBJ1-1; 10 nucleotides line up with TRBD1. The length of the CDR3 is 15 residues. The V segment lost 7 bases and the J segment 4 bases; nucleotides outside the gene matches: 9. Germline CDR1 MDHEN, CDR2 SYDVKM. The CDR3 reads CASTRGGQGSTEAFF. CDR3 nucleotides: TGTGCCAGCACTCGGGGGGGACAGGGGAGCACTGAAGCTTTCTTT. Drawing the rest from reference TRBV28 and TRBJ1-1, the complete variable domain is DVKVTQSSRYLVKRTGEKVFLECVQDMDHENMFWYRQDPGLGLRLIYFSYDVKMKEKGDIPEGYSVSREKKERFSLILESASTNQTSMYLCASTRGGQGSTEAFFGQGTRLTVV.

V gene TRBV5-1 combines with J gene TRBJ2-2; D call uncertain. The CDR3 runs 15 residues. The V gene's germline CDR1 is SGHRS and CDR2 YFSETQ. The V end lost 1 base, the J end lost 1 base, and 8 bases lay between the germline ends. In DNA, the CDR3 is TGCGCCAGCAGCTTGCGCACAGAGAACACCGGGGAGCTGTTTTTT. It is translated as CASSLRTENTGELFF. The full variable domain, in which reference TRBV5-1 and TRBJ2-2 provide the parts outside the CDR3, is KAGVTQTPRYLIKTRGQQVTLSCSPISGHRSVSWYQQTPGQGLQFLFEYFSETQRNKGNFPGRFSGRQFSNSRSEMNVSTLELGDSALYLCASSLRTENTGELFFGEGSRLTVL.